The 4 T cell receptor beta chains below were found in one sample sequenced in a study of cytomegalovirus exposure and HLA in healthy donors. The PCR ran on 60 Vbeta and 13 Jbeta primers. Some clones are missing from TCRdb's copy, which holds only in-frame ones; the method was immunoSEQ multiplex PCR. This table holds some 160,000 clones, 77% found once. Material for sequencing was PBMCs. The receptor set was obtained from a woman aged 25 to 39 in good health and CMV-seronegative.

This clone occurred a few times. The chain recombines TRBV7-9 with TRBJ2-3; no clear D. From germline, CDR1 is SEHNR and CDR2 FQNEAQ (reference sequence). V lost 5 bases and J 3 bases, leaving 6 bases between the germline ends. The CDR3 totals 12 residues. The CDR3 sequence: CASSPQTDTQYF. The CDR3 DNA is TGTGCCAGCAGCCCACAGACAGATACGCAGTATTTT. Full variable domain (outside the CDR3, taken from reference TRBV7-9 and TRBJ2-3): DTGVSQNPRHKITKRGQNVTFRCDPISEHNRLYWYRQTLGQGPEFLTYFQNEAQLEKSRLLSDRFSAERPKGSFSTLEIQRTEQGDSAMYLCASSPQTDTQYFGPGTRLTVL.

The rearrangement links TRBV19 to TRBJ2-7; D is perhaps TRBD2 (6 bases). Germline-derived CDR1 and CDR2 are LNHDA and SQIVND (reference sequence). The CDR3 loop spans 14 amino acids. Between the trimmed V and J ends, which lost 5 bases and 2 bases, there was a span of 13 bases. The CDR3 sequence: CASSVGLTTYEQYF. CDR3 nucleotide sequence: TGTGCCAGTAGTGTGGGACTGACAACCTACGAGCAGTACTTC.

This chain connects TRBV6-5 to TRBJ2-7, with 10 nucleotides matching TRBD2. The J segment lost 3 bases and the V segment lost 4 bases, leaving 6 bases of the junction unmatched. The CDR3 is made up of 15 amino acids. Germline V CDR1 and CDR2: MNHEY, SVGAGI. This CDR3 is CASSFGLAVSYEQYF. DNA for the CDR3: TGTGCCAGCAGTTTTGGACTAGCGGTAAGCTACGAGCAGTACTTC.

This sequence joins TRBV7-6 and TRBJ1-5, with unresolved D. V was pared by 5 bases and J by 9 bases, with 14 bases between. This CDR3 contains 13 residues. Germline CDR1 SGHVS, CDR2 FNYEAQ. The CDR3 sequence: CASSQRIFGPQHF. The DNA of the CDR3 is TGTGCCAGCAGCCAGCGGATTTTTGGGCCCCAGCATTTT.